This T cell receptor (beta chain) was captured by sequencing in a study of shared T cell receptors in the human thymus. Clones were read by immunoSEQ multiplex PCR, and TCRdb kept only the in-frame ones, dropping some. The sample has over 650,000 clones, around 87% seen once. Germline values: CDR1 MDHEN, CDR2 SYDVKM. V lost 7 bases to trimming and J lost 0 bases; unmatched junction nucleotides: 9. The CDR3 totals 16 residues. The same data also contributed to another study, on human thymus T cells. That paper states: Infants served as donors; they were healthy and Finnish and were having corrective surgery for congenital heart defects. Thymus was obtained from resections taken during corrective heart surgery. Within thymic and blood repertoires, V and J gene usage appeared to be biased.

The J gene is TRBJ1-3, the V gene TRBV28, with 7 nucleotides matching TRBD1. The TCR originated in a boy under two years old with a congenital heart defect. The sample comprised thymocytes. The CDR3 DNA sequence: TGTGCCAGCAAAACCTCCGGGACAGTCTCTGGAAACACCATATATTTT. Translation gives CASKTSGTVSGNTIYF. The entire variable domain, with the rest obtained from reference TRBV28 and TRBJ1-3, is as follows: DVKVTQSSRYLVKRTGEKVFLECVQDMDHENMFWYRQDPGLGLRLIYFSYDVKMKEKGDIPEGYSVSREKKERFSLILESASTNQTSMYLCASKTSGTVSGNTIYFGEGSWLTVV.